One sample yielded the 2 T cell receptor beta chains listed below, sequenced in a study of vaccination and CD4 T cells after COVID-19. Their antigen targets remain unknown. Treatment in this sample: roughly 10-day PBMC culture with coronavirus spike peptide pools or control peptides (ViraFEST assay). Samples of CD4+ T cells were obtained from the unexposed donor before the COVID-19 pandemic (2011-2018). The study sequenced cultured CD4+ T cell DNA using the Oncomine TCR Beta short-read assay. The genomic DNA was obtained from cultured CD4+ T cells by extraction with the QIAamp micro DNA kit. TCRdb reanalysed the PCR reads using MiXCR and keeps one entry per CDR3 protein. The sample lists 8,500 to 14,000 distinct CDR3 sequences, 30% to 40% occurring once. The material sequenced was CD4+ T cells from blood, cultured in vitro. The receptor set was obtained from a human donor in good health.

The CDR3 sequence is CASSLGAKGQGNRYNYGYTF. For the CDR3, the DNA is TGTGCCAGCAGCTTAGGCGCTAAGGGACAGGGGAATAGATATAACTATGGCTACACCTTC. The chain combines TRBV7-9 with TRBJ1-2; 10 bases are a match to TRBD1. Losses at the gene ends were 1 base for V and 1 base for J; bases not matched to a gene: 15. Germline CDR1 is SEHNR and CDR2 is FQNEAQ (reference sequence). The CDR3 has 20 amino acids. The complete variable domain, with remaining parts taken from reference TRBV7-9 and TRBJ1-2, reads DTGVSQNPRHKITKRGQNVTFRCDPISEHNRLYWYRQTLGQGPEFLTYFQNEAQLEKSRLLSDRFSAERPKGSFSTLEIQRTEQGDSAMYLCASSLGAKGQGNRYNYGYTFGSGTRLTVV.

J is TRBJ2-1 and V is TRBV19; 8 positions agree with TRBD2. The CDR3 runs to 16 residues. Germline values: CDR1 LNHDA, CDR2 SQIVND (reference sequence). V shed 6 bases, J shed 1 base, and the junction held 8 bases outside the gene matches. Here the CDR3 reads CASRATSGSSYNEQFF. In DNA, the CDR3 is TGTGCCAGTAGAGCTACTAGCGGATCTTCCTACAATGAGCAGTTCTTC. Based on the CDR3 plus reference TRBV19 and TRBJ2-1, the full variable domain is DGGITQSPKYLFRKEGQNVTLSCEQNLNHDAMYWYRQDPGQGLRLIYYSQIVNDFQKGDIAEGYSVSREKKESFPLTVTSAQKNPTAFYLCASRATSGSSYNEQFFGPGTRLTVL.